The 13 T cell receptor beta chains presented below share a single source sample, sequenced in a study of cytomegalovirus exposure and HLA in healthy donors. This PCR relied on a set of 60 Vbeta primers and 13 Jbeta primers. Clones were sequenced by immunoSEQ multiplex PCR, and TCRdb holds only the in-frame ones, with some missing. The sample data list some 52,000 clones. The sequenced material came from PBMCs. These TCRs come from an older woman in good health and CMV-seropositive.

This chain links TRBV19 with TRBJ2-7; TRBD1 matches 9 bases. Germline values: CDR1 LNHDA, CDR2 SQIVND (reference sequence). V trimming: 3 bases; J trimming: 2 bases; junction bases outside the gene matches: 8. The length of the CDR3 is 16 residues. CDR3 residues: CASSIRGTGLTYEQYF. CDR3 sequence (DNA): TGTGCCAGTAGTATTCGGGGGACAGGGCTGACCTACGAGCAGTACTTC.

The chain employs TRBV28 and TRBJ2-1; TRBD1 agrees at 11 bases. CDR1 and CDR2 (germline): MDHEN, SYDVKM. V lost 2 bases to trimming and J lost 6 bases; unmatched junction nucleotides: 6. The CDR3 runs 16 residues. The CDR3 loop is CASSLPGTGGANEQFF. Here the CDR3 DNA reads TGTGCCAGCAGTTTACCGGGGACAGGGGGTGCCAATGAGCAGTTCTTC.

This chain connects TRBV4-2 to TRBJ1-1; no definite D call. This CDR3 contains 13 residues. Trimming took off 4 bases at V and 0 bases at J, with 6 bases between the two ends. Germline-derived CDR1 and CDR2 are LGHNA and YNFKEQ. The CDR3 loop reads CASSLSVNTEAFF. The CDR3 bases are TGTGCCAGCAGCCTCTCGGTGAACACTGAAGCTTTCTTT.

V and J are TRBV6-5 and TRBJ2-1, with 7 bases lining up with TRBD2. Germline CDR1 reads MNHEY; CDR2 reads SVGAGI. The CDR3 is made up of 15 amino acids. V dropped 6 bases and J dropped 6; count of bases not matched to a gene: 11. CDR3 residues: CASRQYTGGLNEQFF. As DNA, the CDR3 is TGTGCCAGCAGACAGTATACGGGGGGTCTCAATGAGCAGTTCTTC.

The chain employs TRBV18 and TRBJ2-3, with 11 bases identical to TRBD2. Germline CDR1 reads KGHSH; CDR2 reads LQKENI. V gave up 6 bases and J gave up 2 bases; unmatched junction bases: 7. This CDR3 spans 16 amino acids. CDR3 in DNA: TGTGCCAGCTCGCTGGAACTAGCGGGGGTCACAGATACGCAGTATTTT. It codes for CASSLELAGVTDTQYF.

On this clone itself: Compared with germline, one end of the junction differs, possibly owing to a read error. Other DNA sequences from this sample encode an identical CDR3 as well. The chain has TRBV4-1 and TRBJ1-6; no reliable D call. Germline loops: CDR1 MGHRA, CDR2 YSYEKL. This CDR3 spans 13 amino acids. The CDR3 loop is CASSQVGLSALHF. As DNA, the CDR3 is TGCGCCAGCAGCCAAGTGGGCCTCTCGGCCCTACACTTT.

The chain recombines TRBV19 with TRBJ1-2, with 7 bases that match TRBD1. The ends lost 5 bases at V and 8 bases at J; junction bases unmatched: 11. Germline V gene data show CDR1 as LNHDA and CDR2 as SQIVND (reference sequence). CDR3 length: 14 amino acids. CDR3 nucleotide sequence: TGTGCCAGTAGTCCGAGGACAGGCATCTCCGGCTACACCTTC. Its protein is CASSPRTGISGYTF.

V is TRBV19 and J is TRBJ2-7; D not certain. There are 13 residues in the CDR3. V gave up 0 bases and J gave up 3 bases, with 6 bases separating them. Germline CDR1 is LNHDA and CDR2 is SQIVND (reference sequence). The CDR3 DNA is TGTGCCAGTAGTATAGAACTGTACTACGAGCAGTACTTC. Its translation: CASSIELYYEQYF.

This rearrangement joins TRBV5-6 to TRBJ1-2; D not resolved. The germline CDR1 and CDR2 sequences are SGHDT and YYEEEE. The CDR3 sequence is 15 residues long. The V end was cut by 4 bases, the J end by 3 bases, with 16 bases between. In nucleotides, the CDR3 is TGTGCCAGCAGCCGTTCTGGGAGCCTAGACTATGGCTACACCTTC. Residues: CASSRSGSLDYGYTF.

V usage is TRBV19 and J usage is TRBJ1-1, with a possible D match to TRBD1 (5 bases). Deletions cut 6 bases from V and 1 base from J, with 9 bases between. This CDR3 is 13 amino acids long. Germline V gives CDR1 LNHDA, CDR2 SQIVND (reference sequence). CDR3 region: CASSPQGNTEAFF. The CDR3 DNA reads TGTGCCAGTAGCCCTCAGGGGAACACTGAAGCTTTCTTT. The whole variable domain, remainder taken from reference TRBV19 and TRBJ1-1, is DGGITQSPKYLFRKEGQNVTLSCEQNLNHDAMYWYRQDPGQGLRLIYYSQIVNDFQKGDIAEGYSVSREKKESFPLTVTSAQKNPTAFYLCASSPQGNTEAFFGQGTRLTVV.

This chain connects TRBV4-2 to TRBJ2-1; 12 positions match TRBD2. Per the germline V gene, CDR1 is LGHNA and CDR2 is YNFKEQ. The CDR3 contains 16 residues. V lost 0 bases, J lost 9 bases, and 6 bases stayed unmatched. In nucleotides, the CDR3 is TGTGCCAGCAGCCAAGAAAAGACTAGCGGGGGTAGTGAGCAGTTCTTC. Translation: CASSQEKTSGGSEQFF.

CDR3 in amino acids: CASSSTGSGANVLTF. CDR3 bases: TGCGCCAGCAGCTCGACAGGGTCTGGGGCCAACGTCCTGACTTTC. The chain couples TRBV5-1 to TRBJ2-6; TRBD1 matches 7 bases. CDR3 size: 15 residues. J lost 1 base, V lost 3 bases, and 1 base had no gene match. CDR1 and CDR2 (germline): SGHRS, YFSETQ.

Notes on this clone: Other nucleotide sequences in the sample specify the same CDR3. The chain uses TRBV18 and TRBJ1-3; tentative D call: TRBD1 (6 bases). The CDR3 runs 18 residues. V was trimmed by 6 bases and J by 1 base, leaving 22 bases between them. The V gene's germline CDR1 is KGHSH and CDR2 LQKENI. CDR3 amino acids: CASSPSLTGTSSGNTIYF. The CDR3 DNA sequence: TGTGCCAGCTCTCCTTCTCTGACAGGAACATCATCTGGAAACACCATATATTTT. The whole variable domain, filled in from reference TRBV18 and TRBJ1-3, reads NAGVMQNPRHLVRRRGQEARLRCSPMKGHSHVYWYRQLPEEGLKFMVYLQKENIIDESGMPKERFSAEFPKEGPSILRIQQVVRGDSAAYFCASSPSLTGTSSGNTIYFGEGSWLTVV.